Each of the 16 T cell receptor beta chains below was sequenced from the same sample in a study of T cell repertoires in cytomegalovirus infection. TCRdb itself ran the reads through MiXCR, one entry per CDR3 protein. The sample records 550,000 to 700,000 distinct CDR3 sequences, 40% being singletons. Their cognate antigens are unknown. The sample in question was cultured PBMCs, obtained from culture after CMV antigen stimulation. These receptors came from a human donor in good health (CMV status not recorded). Some clones in this sample may be carry-over from other donors' samples.

The rearrangement links TRBV12-3 or TRBV12-4 to TRBJ1-5; D not certain. Trimming shortened V by 4 bases and J by 6 bases, and 13 bases separated the two germline ends. This CDR3 comprises 14 residues. The CDR3 sequence: CASSSPPGGQPQHF. Here the CDR3 DNA reads TGTGCCAGCAGTTCTCCCCCGGGAGGTCAGCCCCAGCATTTT.

The rearrangement uses TRBV7-8 and TRBJ2-1; the D is unclear. Trimming took off 3 bases at V and 5 bases at J, with 8 bases between the two ends. Germline V lookup: CDR1 SGHVS, CDR2 FQNEAQ. CDR3 length equals 13 residues. The CDR3 DNA is TGTGCCAGCAGCTTGAGTAGTAACAATGAGCAGTTCTTC. Amino acid sequence: CASSLSSNNEQFF.

The V gene is TRBV20-1, the J gene TRBJ2-1; 7 positions match TRBD2. This CDR3 contains 16 residues. CDR1 DFQATT and CDR2 SNEGSKA come from the germline V gene (reference sequence). J was trimmed by 6 bases and V by 0 bases; bases with no gene match: 11. CDR3 protein: CSARDPGLGQANEQFF. In DNA, the CDR3 is TGCAGTGCTAGAGACCCTGGACTAGGGCAAGCCAATGAGCAGTTCTTC.

This clonotype came up once. This chain connects TRBV7-9 to TRBJ2-5; tentatively, D is TRBD2 (8 bases). The CDR3 is made up of 16 amino acids. V was pared by 7 bases and J by 4 bases, with 22 bases between. Germline V gene lookup returns CDR1 SEHNR and CDR2 FQNEAQ (reference sequence). CDR3 DNA sequence: TGTGCCAGCATCCGCTCGGGAGGGGGCAAAAGAGAGACCCAGTACTTC. Translated: CASIRSGGGKRETQYF. Using reference TRBV7-9 and TRBJ2-5 for the parts outside the CDR3, the full variable domain is DTGVSQNPRHKITKRGQNVTFRCDPISEHNRLYWYRQTLGQGPEFLTYFQNEAQLEKSRLLSDRFSAERPKGSFSTLEIQRTEQGDSAMYLCASIRSGGGKRETQYFGPGTRLLVL.

This clonotype was detected a few times. This chain joins TRBV28 and TRBJ2-5; 15 bases map to TRBD2. Germline V gene lookup returns CDR1 MDHEN and CDR2 SYDVKM. Trimming removed 3 bases from V and 3 bases from J; junction bases left unmatched: 2. The CDR3 totals 16 residues. The CDR3 nucleotides are TGTGCCAGCAGTTTGCGGACTAGCGGGGGGGAAGAGACCCAGTACTTC. This codes for CASSLRTSGGEETQYF.

This clonotype appeared a few times. The gene calls are TRBV18 and TRBJ2-3; no clear D gene. The V gene's germline CDR1 is KGHSH and CDR2 LQKENI. This CDR3 has 15 amino acids. V lost 3 bases and J lost 0, with 10 bases in between. The CDR3 nucleotides read TGTGCCAGCTCACCTTCCTACCCGAGCACAGATACGCAGTATTTT. Protein sequence: CASSPSYPSTDTQYF.

The genes are TRBV14 and TRBJ1-1; no clear D gene. This CDR3 is built from 14 residues. Germline V CDR1 and CDR2: SGHDN, FVKESK. Deletions cut 3 bases from V and 5 bases from J, with 13 bases between. CDR3 bases: TGTGCCAGCAGCCAGGCCCCCCTTGGAACTGAAGCTTTCTTT. Protein product: CASSQAPLGTEAFF.

The chain links TRBV12-3 or TRBV12-4 to TRBJ2-7; D unclear. The V end lost 1 base, the J end lost 0 bases, and 10 bases lay between the germline ends. CDR3 size: 15 residues. CDR3 in DNA: TGTGCCAGCAGTTTAGGTGGTGGAAGCTCCTACGAGCAGTACTTC. It specifies CASSLGGGSSYEQYF.

V and J are TRBV4-3 and TRBJ2-7; 7 nucleotides agree with TRBD2. There are 15 residues in the CDR3. CDR1 and CDR2 from the germline V gene are LGHNA and YSLEER. With V trimmed by 4 bases and J by 2 bases, 8 bases remained unmatched. The CDR3 is CASSPGLYNPYEQYF. CDR3 sequence (DNA): TGCGCCAGCAGCCCGGGACTATACAATCCCTACGAGCAGTACTTC.

The chain couples TRBV28 to TRBJ2-3, with 7 bases that match TRBD1. CDR1 is MDHEN and CDR2 is SYDVKM in the germline V gene. The CDR3 sequence is 15 residues long. V lost 4 bases, J lost 1 base, and 5 bases stayed unmatched. Here the CDR3 reads CASSWTTGGTDTQYF. CDR3 sequence (DNA): TGTGCCAGCAGTTGGACAACAGGGGGCACAGATACGCAGTATTTT.

This chain links TRBV6-2 or TRBV6-3 with TRBJ1-5; 7 bases are shared with TRBD1. V shed 2 bases and J 3 bases; nucleotides not matched to a gene: 4. The CDR3 extends over 15 amino acids. Germline V gene data show CDR1 as MNHEY and CDR2 as SVGEGT. CDR3 protein: CASSYEQGPNQPQHF. The CDR3 DNA is TGTGCCAGCAGTTACGAACAGGGGCCCAATCAGCCCCAGCATTTT.

The chain is built from TRBV10-3 and TRBJ1-2, with TRBD1 matching over 7 bases. CDR1 and CDR2 from the germline V gene are ENHRY and SYGVKD. The CDR3 runs 15 residues. Losses at the gene ends were 3 bases for V and 3 bases for J; bases not matched to a gene: 7. Written as DNA, the CDR3 is TGTGCCATCAGTGAAAAACAGGGGTCCCACTATGGCTACACCTTC. Residues: CAISEKQGSHYGYTF.

There are a few counts of this clonotype. The CDR3 does not end in the conserved phenylalanine or tryptophan, so this is likely a read error. The limits of the CDR3 on the DNA are not certain, so only TCRdb's listed CDR3 is given. This sequence joins TRBV6-4 and TRBJ1-1. The CDR3 sequence runs 9 residues, both termini included. Germline V gives CDR1 MRHNA, CDR2 SNTAGT. The CDR3 reads CASSDRRGG.

The V call is TRBV4-1, the J call TRBJ2-1, with 8 bases identical to TRBD1. This CDR3 has 15 amino acids. Per the germline V gene, CDR1 is MGHRA and CDR2 is YSYEKL. The V gene end was trimmed by 3 bases and the J gene end by 3 bases; junction bases not matched to a gene: 4. The CDR3 region is CASSHRTGNYNEQFF. Written as DNA, the CDR3 is TGCGCCAGCAGCCATAGGACAGGGAACTACAATGAGCAGTTCTTC.

This clonotype was detected only a few times. The chain couples TRBV20-1 to TRBJ2-7, with 9 bases that match TRBD1. The V segment lost 6 bases and the J segment 3 bases; nucleotides outside the gene matches: 9. Germline V lookup: CDR1 DFQATT, CDR2 SNEGSKA (reference sequence). The CDR3 runs to 14 residues. CDR3 amino acids: CSAQTGTGFYEQYF. Written as DNA, the CDR3 is TGCAGTGCCCAAACCGGGACAGGGTTCTACGAGCAGTACTTC.

This chain uses TRBV12-3 or TRBV12-4 with TRBJ2-1; D is possibly TRBD1 (5 bases). This CDR3 contains 16 residues. Deletions cut 4 bases from V and 5 bases from J, with 18 bases between. The CDR3 protein is CASSSISIRVHNEQFF. CDR3 nucleotide sequence: TGTGCCAGCAGTTCCATCTCCATCAGGGTCCACAATGAGCAGTTCTTC.